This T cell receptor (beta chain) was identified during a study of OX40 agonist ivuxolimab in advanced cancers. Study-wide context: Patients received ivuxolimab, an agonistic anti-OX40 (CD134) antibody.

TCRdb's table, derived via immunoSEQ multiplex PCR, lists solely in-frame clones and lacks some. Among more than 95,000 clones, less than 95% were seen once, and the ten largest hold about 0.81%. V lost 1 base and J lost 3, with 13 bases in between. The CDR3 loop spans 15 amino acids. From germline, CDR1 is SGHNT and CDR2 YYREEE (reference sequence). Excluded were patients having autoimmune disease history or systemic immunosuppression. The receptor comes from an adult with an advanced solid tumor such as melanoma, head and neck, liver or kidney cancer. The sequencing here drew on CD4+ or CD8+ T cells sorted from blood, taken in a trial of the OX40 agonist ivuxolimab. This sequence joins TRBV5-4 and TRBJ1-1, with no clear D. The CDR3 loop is CASSLMSRRDTEAFF. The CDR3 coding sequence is TGTGCCAGCAGCTTGATGTCTCGGAGGGACACTGAAGCTTTCTTT.